These 9 T cell receptor beta chains share one sample of origin, sequenced in a study of shared clonotypes between healthy human individuals. The method was immunoSEQ multiplex PCR; TCRdb's version includes in-frame clones alone and lacks a portion of them. Among around 1 million clones, approximately 80% were seen once, and the ten largest hold over 1.3%. Sequencing was done on a sample of memory CD4+ T cells sorted from blood. Stated subset: CD45RA-negative fraction. The receptors shown here come from a man between 18 and 35 years old in good health.

As for this clone: This sample also contains other DNA sequences that code for the same CDR3. The chain employs TRBV9 and TRBJ2-1; 7 nucleotides match TRBD2. This CDR3 comprises 15 residues. V was clipped by 2 bases and J by 3 bases; unmatched bases: 5. Per germline, CDR1 SGDLS and CDR2 YYNGEE. For the CDR3, the DNA is TGTGCCAGCAGCGTTTCGGGGGGTAGCTACAATGAGCAGTTCTTC. Encoded protein: CASSVSGGSYNEQFF.

V gene TRBV6-5 combines with J gene TRBJ1-6; maybe TRBD1 (5 bases). This CDR3 has 15 residues. Trimming cost V 6 bases and J 9 bases, with 18 bases left between them. Germline CDR1 and CDR2: MNHEY and SVGAGI. CDR3 sequence: CASSYDGAGGSPLHF. The CDR3 DNA follows: TGTGCCAGCAGCTATGATGGGGCGGGGGGTTCACCCCTCCACTTT.

The V gene is TRBV9, the J gene TRBJ2-7; tentatively, D is TRBD2 (6 bases). The germline V gene has CDR1 SGDLS and CDR2 YYNGEE. The CDR3 length is 15 residues. Deletions cut 3 bases from V and 6 bases from J, with 19 bases between. CDR3 region: CASSGEYGGSAEQYF. CDR3 sequence (DNA): TGTGCCAGCAGCGGGGAATACGGGGGTTCGGCCGAGCAGTACTTC.

With regard to this clone: A read error is the likely source, as a far larger clone sits one nucleotide away. The chain links TRBV6-1 to TRBJ1-1; 10 positions agree with TRBD1. This CDR3 contains 14 residues. Losses at the gene ends were 4 bases for V and 3 bases for J; bases not matched to a gene: 2. CDR1 MNHNS and CDR2 SASEGT come from the germline V gene. The CDR3 region is CASSGQGAHTEAFF. CDR3 DNA: TGTGCCAGCAGTGGACAGGGGGCGCACACTGAAGCTTTCTTT.

The gene calls are TRBV29-1 and TRBJ2-5; TRBD1 is a possible D gene (5 bases). The CDR3 runs 12 residues. Germline CDR1 reads SQVTM; CDR2 reads ANQGSEA. The germline V and J ends were trimmed by 5 bases and 5 bases, with 12 bases remaining between them. The chain's CDR3 is CSVSPGRETQYF. The CDR3 DNA follows: TGCAGCGTTTCCCCAGGGCGCGAGACCCAGTACTTC.

The rearrangement links TRBV9 to TRBJ1-6, with 7 nucleotides matching TRBD1. Germline V CDR1 and CDR2: SGDLS, YYNGEE. Losses at the gene ends were 5 bases for V and 6 bases for J; bases not matched to a gene: 8. The length of the CDR3 is 15 residues. This chain's CDR3 is CASRANRDSNSPLHF. The CDR3 DNA sequence: TGTGCCAGCAGAGCTAACCGGGACAGTAATTCACCCCTCCACTTT. Full variable domain (outside the CDR3, taken from reference TRBV9 and TRBJ1-6): DSGVTQTPKHLITATGQRVTLRCSPRSGDLSVYWYQQSLDQGLQFLIQYYNGEERAKGNILERFSAQQFPDLHSELNLSSLELGDSALYFCASRANRDSNSPLHFGNGTRLTVT.

This clone was found a few times. This sequence joins TRBV10-1 and TRBJ2-1, with 8 bases matching TRBD2. The CDR3 spans 14 residues. Germline V CDR1 and CDR2: WNHNN, SYGVQD (reference sequence). V was pared by 5 bases and J by 5 bases, with 5 bases of the junction left unmatched. The DNA of the CDR3 is TGCGCCAGCAGTCGCGGGAGGCCCGACAATGAGCAGTTCTTC. It codes for CASSRGRPDNEQFF.

The J gene is TRBJ1-4, the V gene TRBV7-6; D gene uncertain. This CDR3 region has 15 residues. The V gene lost 0 bases and the J gene lost 8 bases, with 13 bases spanning the gap. The germline gives CDR1 SGHVS, CDR2 FNYEAQ. The CDR3 coding sequence is TGTGCCAGCAGCTTAGCGGGCCCTGGGAAGGAAAAACTGTTTTTT. Amino acid sequence: CASSLAGPGKEKLFF. The variable domain in full, completed from reference TRBV7-6 and TRBJ1-4, reads GAGVSQSPRYKVTKRGQDVALRCDPISGHVSLYWYRQALGQGPEFLTYFNYEAQQDKSGLPNDRFSAERPEGSISTLTIQRTEQRDSAMYRCASSLAGPGKEKLFFGSGTQLSVL.

The chain uses TRBV7-4 and TRBJ2-4; TRBD1 matches at 7 bases. The CDR3 length is 20 residues. V dropped 2 bases and J dropped 3; count of bases not matched to a gene: 19. Germline V gives CDR1 SGHVT, CDR2 SQSDAQ. CDR3 loop: CASSLRPRDSPTEGKNIQYF. In nucleotides, the CDR3 is TGTGCCAGCAGCTTACGACCTCGGGACAGCCCGACTGAGGGCAAAAACATTCAGTACTTC.